This T cell receptor (beta chain) was recorded in a study of blood T cell repertoires in COVID-19. Study context: The United States, Italy and Spain supplied acute and convalescent COVID-19 samples. Sources were T cells, B-cell-depleted T cells, or PBMCs; the material itself was cDNA or gDNA.

Assay: immunoSEQ multiplex PCR; the TCRdb copy retains only in-frame clones and omits some. The sample records roughly 58,000 clones, roughly 80% being singletons. Germline CDR1 and CDR2: SNHLY and FYNNEI. V shed 5 bases, J shed 2 bases, and the junction held 3 bases outside the gene matches. This CDR3 has 15 amino acids. This receptor was identified in an older man with active COVID-19. The chain recombines TRBV2 with TRBJ2-3; 11 bases agree with TRBD2. Sequenced input: peripheral blood. The CDR3: CASSTGLAVTDTQYF. The DNA for the CDR3 is TGTGCCAGCAGTACGGGACTAGCGGTCACAGATACGCAGTATTTT.